One sample yielded the 20 T cell receptor beta chains listed below, sequenced in a study of CD8 T cells in Susac syndrome. Reverse transcription of about 0.5 to 1 ug RNA was performed with random hexamers. A single record per CDR3 protein comes from TCRdb applying MiXCR to the immunoSEQ multiplex PCR reads. The sample holds around 150,000 distinct CDR3 sequences; roughly 94% are singletons and the top ten take around 0.093%. The sequencing sample was made of CD4+ T cells from PBMCs. The receptors shown here come from a human donor with multiple sclerosis.

This chain connects TRBV28 to TRBJ1-2; 7 bases match TRBD1. The CDR3 length is 15 residues. Germline-derived CDR1 and CDR2 are MDHEN and SYDVKM. Germline trimming cut 6 bases from V and 0 bases from J; bases unmatched to any gene: 7. The CDR3 region is CASSPGGGTNYGYTF. The CDR3 bases are TGTGCCAGCAGCCCAGGAGGGGGCACTAACTATGGCTACACCTTC.

The chain is built from TRBV5-1 and TRBJ2-1; 10 bases are shared with TRBD2. The CDR3 spans 15 residues. The V gene's germline CDR1 is SGHRS and CDR2 YFSETQ. V lost 0 bases, J lost 10 bases, and 7 bases stayed unmatched. The CDR3 here is CASSLAASGSREQFF. CDR3 in DNA: TGCGCCAGCAGCTTGGCGGCTAGCGGGAGTAGGGAGCAGTTCTTC.

The chain is built from TRBV3-1 and TRBJ1-6, with D hard to call. In germline, CDR1 is LGHDT, CDR2 YNNKEL (reference sequence). Trimming shortened V by 4 bases and J by 10 bases, and 17 bases separated the two germline ends. The CDR3 is made up of 15 amino acids. In DNA, the CDR3 is TGTGCCAGCAGCCGTGAGGTTGGTCGCACCTCACCCCTCCACTTT. Its translation is CASSREVGRTSPLHF.

The chain links TRBV27 to TRBJ2-1; D assignment may be TRBD1 or TRBD2 (6 bases each). This CDR3 is 15 amino acids long. The V end was cut by 4 bases, the J end by 3 bases, with 13 bases between. Germline CDR1 reads MNHEY; CDR2 reads SMNVEV (reference sequence). Here the CDR3 DNA reads TGTGCCAGCAGTTCAACTAGGGGGGTCTACAATGAGCAGTTCTTC. Translation gives CASSSTRGVYNEQFF.

The V gene is TRBV2, the J gene TRBJ2-7; 8 nucleotides align to TRBD1. V lost 2 bases and J lost 4; bases outside the gene matches: 4. In germline, CDR1 is SNHLY, CDR2 FYNNEI. The CDR3 spans 14 residues. CDR3 nucleotide sequence: TGTGCCAGCAGTGAACAGGGGGCGGGATACGAGCAGTACTTC. Protein product: CASSEQGAGYEQYF. The whole variable domain, filled in from reference TRBV2 and TRBJ2-7, reads EPEVTQTPSHQVTQMGQEVILRCVPISNHLYFYWYRQILGQKVEFLVSFYNNEISEKSEIFDDQFSVERPDGSNFTLKIRSTKLEDSAMYFCASSEQGAGYEQYFGPGTRLTVT.

The V call is TRBV6-6, the J call TRBJ1-2; 9 positions match TRBD1. The J segment lost 6 bases and the V segment lost 6 bases, leaving 5 bases of the junction unmatched. The germline V gene encodes CDR1 MNHNY and CDR2 SVGAGI (reference sequence). The CDR3 totals 13 residues. The CDR3 protein is CASSLGQGHGYTF. CDR3 in DNA: TGTGCCAGCAGCTTGGGACAGGGACATGGCTACACCTTC.

CDR3 bases: TGTGCCAGCAGTCCCCACGGGCCGTATGGCTACACCTTC. As protein: CASSPHGPYGYTF. This chain uses TRBV3-1 with TRBJ1-2; D unclear. With 6 bases removed from V and 5 bases from J, the gap between germline ends came to 13 bases. The germline V gene has CDR1 LGHDT and CDR2 YNNKEL (reference sequence). The CDR3 consists of 13 residues.

V usage is TRBV20-1 and J usage is TRBJ2-1; 8 bases line up with TRBD1. Germline trimming cut 0 bases from V and 7 bases from J; bases unmatched to any gene: 8. Germline V gene data show CDR1 as DFQATT and CDR2 as SNEGSKA (reference sequence). CDR3 length: 15 amino acids. As DNA, the CDR3 is TGCAGTGCTAGAGACAGGGGGCCCTCGGGGAATGAGCAGTTCTTC. Amino acid sequence: CSARDRGPSGNEQFF.

V gene TRBV20-1 combines with J gene TRBJ1-5, with D possibly being TRBD1 (6 bases). V shed 5 bases and J shed 3 bases, with 11 bases lying between them. Germline V gene data show CDR1 as DFQATT and CDR2 as SNEGSKA (reference sequence). The CDR3 is made up of 13 amino acids. CDR3 nucleotides: TGCAGTGCTTCGCAGGGGACCAATCAGCCCCAGCATTTT. This translates into CSASQGTNQPQHF.

The chain is built from TRBV3-1 and TRBJ1-1; D gene ambiguous. V lost 4 bases, J lost 3 bases, and 12 bases lay in between. This CDR3 is built from 14 residues. Germline-derived CDR1 and CDR2 are LGHDT and YNNKEL (reference sequence). CDR3 protein: CASSPLGRDTEAFF. The CDR3 DNA reads as TGTGCCAGCAGCCCACTCGGACGGGACACTGAAGCTTTCTTT. The whole variable domain, remainder taken from reference TRBV3-1 and TRBJ1-1, is DTAVSQTPKYLVTQMGNDKSIKCEQNLGHDTMYWYKQDSKKFLKIMFSYNNKELIINETVPNRFSPKSPDKAHLNLHINSLELGDSAVYFCASSPLGRDTEAFFGQGTRLTVV.

V gene TRBV24-1 combines with J gene TRBJ2-5; tentative D call: TRBD1 (6 bases). Germline V gives CDR1 KGHDR, CDR2 SFDVKD. The CDR3 has 14 amino acids. The ends were cut back, 2 bases at V and 2 bases at J, with 8 bases in the middle. CDR3 bases: TGTGCCACCAGTGATTGGGACAAACAAGAGACCCAGTACTTC. Protein product: CATSDWDKQETQYF.

The gene calls are TRBV14 and TRBJ1-1; the D is unclear. V was clipped by 1 base and J by 13 bases, with 13 bases between them. The CDR3 is 12 residues long. Germline loops: CDR1 SGHDN, CDR2 FVKESK. The CDR3 DNA reads TGTGCCAGCAGCCAAGTCGTCTGGAAGGTTTTCTTT. It translates to CASSQVVWKVFF.

V gene TRBV4-3 combines with J gene TRBJ2-2, with D possibly called TRBD1 or TRBD2 (5 bases each). V was clipped by 4 bases and J by 4 bases, with 13 bases between them. CDR3 length: 15 amino acids. Germline V gene lookup returns CDR1 LGHNA and CDR2 YSLEER. CDR3 sequence (DNA): TGCGCCAGCAGCCCGAGGGGATACGGCACCGGGGAGCTGTTTTTT. Its protein product is CASSPRGYGTGELFF.

This rearrangement joins TRBV5-4 to TRBJ1-1; no clear D. CDR1 is SGHNT and CDR2 is YYREEE in the germline V gene (reference sequence). CDR3 length equals 15 residues. Trimming removed 5 bases at V and 1 base at J, with 15 bases between. DNA for the CDR3: TGTGCCAGCAGACCAGAGGCGGGAGAGAACACTGAAGCTTTCTTT. It is translated as CASRPEAGENTEAFF.

The rearrangement uses TRBV3-1 and TRBJ1-1; 7 nucleotides agree with TRBD1. Germline loops: CDR1 LGHDT, CDR2 YNNKEL (reference sequence). This CDR3 comprises 14 residues. Unmatched junction bases numbered 5, after V lost 3 bases and J lost 4 bases. Here the CDR3 DNA reads TGTGCCAGCAGCCATGGTTCAGGGGGCACTGAAGCTTTCTTT. Residues: CASSHGSGGTEAFF.

The rearrangement links TRBV12-5 to TRBJ2-7, with 7 bases lining up with TRBD1. V shed 6 bases, J shed 6 bases, and the junction held 8 bases outside the gene matches. The V gene's germline CDR1 is LGHNT and CDR2 FRNRAP. The CDR3 loop spans 13 amino acids. CDR3 bases: TGTGCTAGTGGCCCACAGGGGAGAGGCGAGCAGTACTTC. Its protein is CASGPQGRGEQYF.

The V gene is TRBV11-2, the J gene TRBJ1-2, with 7 bases matching TRBD1. Germline V lookup: CDR1 SGHAT, CDR2 FQNNGV. The trim removed 3 bases at V and 8 bases at J, leaving 12 bases unmatched. The CDR3 covers 15 residues. CDR3 bases: TGTGCCAGCAGCTTGATAAGACAGGGAGGGAGAGGCTACACCTTC. Translation gives CASSLIRQGGRGYTF.

The gene calls are TRBV7-2 and TRBJ2-1; maybe TRBD1 (6 bases). The CDR3 spans 15 residues. In germline, CDR1 is SGHTA, CDR2 FQGNSA. V lost 1 base and J 2 bases, leaving 9 bases between the germline ends. CDR3 nucleotide sequence: TGTGCCAGCAGCTTAGACAGGGCAGCCTACAATGAGCAGTTCTTC. This codes for CASSLDRAAYNEQFF.

CDR3 residues: CASSLNTKETQYF. The CDR3 nucleotides are TGTGCCAGCAGTTTAAACACTAAAGAGACCCAGTACTTC. The chain is built from TRBV12-3 or TRBV12-4 and TRBJ2-5; no clear D gene. With 2 bases removed from V and 3 bases from J, the gap between germline ends came to 7 bases. The CDR3 is 13 amino acids.

V gene TRBV5-4 combines with J gene TRBJ2-7; D tentatively reads TRBD1 or TRBD2 (5 bases each). V lost 3 bases and J lost 3, with 19 bases in between. Germline V gene sequence: CDR1 SGHNT, CDR2 YYREEE (reference sequence). The CDR3 is 16 amino acids. The CDR3 region is CASSSAGATGLYEQYF. The CDR3 DNA reads TGTGCCAGCAGCTCCGCCGGGGCCACAGGACTCTACGAGCAGTACTTC.